Below are 14 T cell receptor beta chains sequenced from a single sample in a study of radiation and T cells in renal cell carcinoma. Assay used: immunoSEQ multiplex PCR; TCRdb lists only in-frame clones, some missing. The table records 150,000 or so clones, 87% of them present only once. The time point was: blood 2 weeks post-SBRT. The treatment denotes: 15 Gy SBRT to primary tumor, nephrectomy 4 weeks later. The sample was blood, taken from a patient whose treatment included radiotherapy and nephrectomy. Source of these receptors: a woman aged 45-60 years with renal cell carcinoma.

About this clone: The same CDR3 is also encoded by other DNA sequences in this sample. The J gene is TRBJ1-1, the V gene TRBV5-1; D unclear. CDR3 size: 14 residues. CDR1 and CDR2 (germline): SGHRS, YFSETQ. V dropped 0 bases and J dropped 1 base, with 7 bases sitting between them. The CDR3 DNA follows: TGCGCCAGCAGCTTGGTCGCGGGGAACACTGAAGCTTTCTTT. Translation: CASSLVAGNTEAFF. Full variable domain (remainder filled in from reference TRBV5-1 and TRBJ1-1): KAGVTQTPRYLIKTRGQQVTLSCSPISGHRSVSWYQQTPGQGLQFLFEYFSETQRNKGNFPGRFSGRQFSNSRSEMNVSTLELGDSALYLCASSLVAGNTEAFFGQGTRLTVV.

This clone was counted once. The sample holds other DNA sequences that translate to the same CDR3. The rearrangement joins TRBV15 to TRBJ1-2, with no clear D. The V gene lost 1 base and the J gene lost 1 base, with 7 bases spanning the gap. The CDR3 is made up of 14 amino acids. Germline V gene lookup returns CDR1 LNHNV and CDR2 YYDKDF (reference sequence). CDR3 DNA: TGTGCCACCAGCAGAGGCGACGGTAACTATGGCTACACCTTC. Translating gives CATSRGDGNYGYTF.

This rearrangement joins TRBV7-9 to TRBJ2-3; D might be TRBD1 or TRBD2, each matching 5 bases. From germline, CDR1 is SEHNR and CDR2 FQNEAQ (reference sequence). Trimming stripped 2 bases from V and 0 bases from J, with 12 bases between. The CDR3 spans 16 residues. CDR3 protein: CASSLYWDLSTDTQYF. CDR3 nucleotides: TGTGCCAGCAGCTTATATTGGGACCTTAGCACAGATACGCAGTATTTT.

The chain carries TRBV4-1 and TRBJ1-2; 11 bases map to TRBD1. Germline V gives CDR1 MGHRA, CDR2 YSYEKL. This CDR3 has 14 residues. V trimming: 4 bases; J trimming: 2 bases; junction bases outside the gene matches: 0. CDR3 residues: CASSRDRGNYGYTF. As DNA, the CDR3 is TGCGCCAGCAGCCGGGACAGGGGGAACTATGGCTACACCTTC.

DNA of the CDR3: TGTGCCAGTAGTATGGGGGTCAATCAGCCCCAGCATTTT. Amino acids: CASSMGVNQPQHF. The chain combines TRBV19 with TRBJ1-5; TRBD1 might be the D (5 bases). Trimming cost V 3 bases and J 3 bases, with 6 bases left between them. CDR3 length: 13 amino acids. The germline CDR1 and CDR2 sequences are LNHDA and SQIVND (reference sequence).

The chain couples TRBV19 to TRBJ1-5; no clear D gene. The CDR3 length is 11 residues. Germline CDR1 is LNHDA and CDR2 is SQIVND (reference sequence). The V end was cut by 7 bases, the J end by 5 bases, with 6 bases between. Here the CDR3 reads CASKGDQPQHF. The DNA for the CDR3 is TGTGCCAGTAAGGGTGATCAGCCCCAGCATTTT. The whole variable domain, remainder taken from reference TRBV19 and TRBJ1-5, is DGGITQSPKYLFRKEGQNVTLSCEQNLNHDAMYWYRQDPGQGLRLIYYSQIVNDFQKGDIAEGYSVSREKKESFPLTVTSAQKNPTAFYLCASKGDQPQHFGDGTRLSIL.

The chain carries TRBV6-6 and TRBJ2-7, with D tentatively TRBD1 or TRBD2 (5 bases each). With 6 bases removed from V and 7 bases from J, the gap between germline ends came to 16 bases. The CDR3 contains 13 residues. Germline loops: CDR1 MNHNY, CDR2 SVGAGI (reference sequence). Here the CDR3 DNA reads TGTGCCAGCAGCGCCGGGACGGTCTTTGAGCAGTACTTC. Its protein is CASSAGTVFEQYF.

The sample holds many counts of this clone. The rearrangement joins TRBV7-3 to TRBJ2-1; TRBD1 matches at 8 bases. The J segment lost 7 bases and the V segment lost 1 base, leaving 9 bases of the junction unmatched. Germline-derived CDR1 and CDR2 are SGHTA and FQGTGA. The CDR3 is 16 residues long. CDR3 sequence (DNA): TGTGCCAGCAGCTTAATGGGAGGACAGGGTGAGAATGAGCAGTTCTTC. Its protein product is CASSLMGGQGENEQFF.

This clone was seen once. The J gene is TRBJ1-1, the V gene TRBV7-2; D gene ambiguous. With 5 bases removed from V and 2 bases from J, the gap between germline ends came to 21 bases. The germline CDR1 and CDR2 sequences are SGHTA and FQGNSA. There are 17 residues in the CDR3. In nucleotides, the CDR3 is TGTGCCAGCAGCCTCCCAATGCGTGGGAGAGGAAACACTGAAGCTTTCTTT. Protein product: CASSLPMRGRGNTEAFF.

In its sample, this clone was seen once. The chain carries TRBV7-3 and TRBJ1-3; TRBD1 agrees at 7 bases. The V gene end was trimmed by 5 bases and the J gene end by 0 bases; junction bases not matched to a gene: 4. Germline-derived CDR1 and CDR2 are SGHTA and FQGTGA. The CDR3 contains 15 residues. The CDR3 bases are TGTGCCAGCAGCCGCCAGGGGGGCTCTGGAAACACCATATATTTT. Translated, it gives CASSRQGGSGNTIYF.

CDR3 in DNA: TGTGCCAGCCACGGGGCGGCCCCAAGCACAGATACGCAGTATTTT. It is translated as CASHGAAPSTDTQYF. This rearrangement joins TRBV6-5 to TRBJ2-3; either TRBD1 or TRBD2 may supply D (5 bases each). CDR3 length: 15 amino acids. Germline-derived CDR1 and CDR2 are MNHEY and SVGAGI. V lost 8 bases and J 0 bases, leaving 15 bases between the germline ends.

This rearrangement joins TRBV19 to TRBJ2-3; D not resolved. Deletions cut 7 bases from V and 1 base from J, with 12 bases between. This CDR3 has 14 amino acids. CDR1 is LNHDA and CDR2 is SQIVND in the germline V gene (reference sequence). CDR3 nucleotide sequence: TGTGCCAGTACGAAGGGATCAGGCACAGATACGCAGTATTTT. This sequence encodes CASTKGSGTDTQYF.

This sequence joins TRBV27 and TRBJ2-7, with 7 bases identical to TRBD2. J was trimmed by 4 bases and V by 1 base; bases with no gene match: 10. This CDR3 contains 16 residues. CDR1 is MNHEY, CDR2 SMNVEV, per germline (reference sequence). This CDR3 reads CASSLWAGRPFYEQYF. DNA for the CDR3: TGTGCCAGCAGTTTATGGGCCGGGAGGCCTTTTTACGAGCAGTACTTC.

This chain joins TRBV5-6 and TRBJ2-7; 7 nucleotides agree with TRBD2. Germline CDR1 SGHDT, CDR2 YYEEEE. The V segment lost 5 bases and the J segment 2 bases; nucleotides outside the gene matches: 13. The CDR3 has 16 residues. The CDR3 DNA follows: TGTGCCAGCAGTTTGTGGGGGGGGACCGAAACCTACGAGCAGTACTTC. It encodes CASSLWGGTETYEQYF.